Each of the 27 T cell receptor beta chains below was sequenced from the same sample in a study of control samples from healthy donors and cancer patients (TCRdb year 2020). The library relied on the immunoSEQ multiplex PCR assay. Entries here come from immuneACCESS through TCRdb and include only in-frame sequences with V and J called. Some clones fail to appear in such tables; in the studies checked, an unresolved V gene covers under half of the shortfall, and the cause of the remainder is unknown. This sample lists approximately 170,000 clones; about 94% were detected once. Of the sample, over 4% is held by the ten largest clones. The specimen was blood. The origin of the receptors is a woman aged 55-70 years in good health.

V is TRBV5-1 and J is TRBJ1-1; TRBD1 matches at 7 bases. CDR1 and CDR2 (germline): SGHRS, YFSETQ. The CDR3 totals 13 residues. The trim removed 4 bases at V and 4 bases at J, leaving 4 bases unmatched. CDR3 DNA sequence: TGCGCCAGCAGCCCGGGGACAGTCACTGAAGCTTTCTTT. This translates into CASSPGTVTEAFF.

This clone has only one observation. The CDR3 spells CASSLGGKGTEAFF. The CDR3 DNA is TGTGCCAGCAGCTTAGGGGGGAAAGGCACTGAAGCTTTCTTT. The V gene is TRBV11-3, the J gene TRBJ1-1; possibly TRBD1 for D (5 bases). The V end lost 1 base, the J end lost 4 bases, and 10 bases lay between the germline ends. The CDR3 loop spans 14 amino acids. CDR1 and CDR2 from the germline V gene are SGHNT and YENEEA.

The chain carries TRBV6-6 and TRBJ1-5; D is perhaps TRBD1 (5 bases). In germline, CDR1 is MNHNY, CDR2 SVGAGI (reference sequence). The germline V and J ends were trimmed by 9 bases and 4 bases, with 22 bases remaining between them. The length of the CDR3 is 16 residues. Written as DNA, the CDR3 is TGTGCCAGTATTCCAGGGCTCTCTGTTGCAAATCAGCCCCAGCATTTT. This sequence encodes CASIPGLSVANQPQHF.

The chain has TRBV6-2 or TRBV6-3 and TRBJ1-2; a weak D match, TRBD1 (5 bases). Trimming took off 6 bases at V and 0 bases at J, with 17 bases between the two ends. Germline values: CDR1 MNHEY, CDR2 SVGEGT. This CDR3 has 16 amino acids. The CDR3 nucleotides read TGTGCCAGCAGCTCCCGACAGAAAGTATCTAACTATGGCTACACCTTC. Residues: CASSSRQKVSNYGYTF.

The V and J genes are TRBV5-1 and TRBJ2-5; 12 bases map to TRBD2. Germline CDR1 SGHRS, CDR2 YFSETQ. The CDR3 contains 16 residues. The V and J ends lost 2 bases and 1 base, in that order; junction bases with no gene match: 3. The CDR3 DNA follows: TGCGCCAGCAGCTTAATACTAGCGGGGGGCCAAGAGACCCAGTACTTC. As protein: CASSLILAGGQETQYF.

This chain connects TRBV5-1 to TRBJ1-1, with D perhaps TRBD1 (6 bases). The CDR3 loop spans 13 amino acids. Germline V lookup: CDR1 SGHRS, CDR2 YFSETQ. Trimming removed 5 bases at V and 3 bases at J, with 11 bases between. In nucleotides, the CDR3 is TGCGCCAGCAGTTACGACAGGCACACTGAAGCTTTCTTT. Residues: CASSYDRHTEAFF.

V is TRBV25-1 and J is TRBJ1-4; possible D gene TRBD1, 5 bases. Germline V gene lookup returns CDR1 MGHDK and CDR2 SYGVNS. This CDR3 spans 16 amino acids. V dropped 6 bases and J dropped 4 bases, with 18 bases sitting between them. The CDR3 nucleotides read TGTGCCAGCAGCCCTCCGAAGGGGCGGGGTAATGAAAAACTGTTTTTT. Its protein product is CASSPPKGRGNEKLFF.

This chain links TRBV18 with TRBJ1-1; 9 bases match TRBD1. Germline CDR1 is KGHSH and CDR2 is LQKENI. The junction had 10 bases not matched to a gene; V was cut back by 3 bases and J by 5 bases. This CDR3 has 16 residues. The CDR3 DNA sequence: TGTGCCAGCTCACCGCTTCCGGGACAGGGTCATACTGAAGCTTTCTTT. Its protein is CASSPLPGQGHTEAFF.

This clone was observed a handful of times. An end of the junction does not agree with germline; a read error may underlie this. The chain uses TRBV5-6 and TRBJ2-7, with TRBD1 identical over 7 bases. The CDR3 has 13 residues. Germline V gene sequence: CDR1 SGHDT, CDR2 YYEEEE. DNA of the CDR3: TGTGCCAGCAGGAGTGGACAGGCCGCCCCTCGTCCCTTC. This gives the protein CASRSGQAAPRPF.

CDR3 sequence: CASGSGREGKETQYF. In DNA form, the CDR3 reads TGTGCTAGTGGATCTGGACGGGAGGGAAAAGAGACCCAGTACTTC. The gene calls are TRBV12-5 and TRBJ2-5, with TRBD2 identical over 8 bases. Germline loops: CDR1 LGHNT, CDR2 FRNRAP. The CDR3 has 15 amino acids. J was trimmed by 3 bases and V by 6 bases; bases with no gene match: 9.

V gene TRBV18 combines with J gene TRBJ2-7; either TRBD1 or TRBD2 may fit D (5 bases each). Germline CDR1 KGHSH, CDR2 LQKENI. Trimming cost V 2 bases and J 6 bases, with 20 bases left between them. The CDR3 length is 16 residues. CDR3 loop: CASSPYERDVLSEQYF. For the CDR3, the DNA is TGTGCCAGCTCACCATACGAAAGGGACGTTCTGAGCGAGCAGTACTTC. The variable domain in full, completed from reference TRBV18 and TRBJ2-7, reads NAGVMQNPRHLVRRRGQEARLRCSPMKGHSHVYWYRQLPEEGLKFMVYLQKENIIDESGMPKERFSAEFPKEGPSILRIQQVVRGDSAAYFCASSPYERDVLSEQYFGPGTRLTVT.

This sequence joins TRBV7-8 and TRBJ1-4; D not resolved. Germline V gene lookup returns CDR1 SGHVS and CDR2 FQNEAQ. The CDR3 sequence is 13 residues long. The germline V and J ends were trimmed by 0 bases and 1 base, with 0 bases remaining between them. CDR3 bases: TGTGCCAGCAGCTTAGCAACTAATGAAAAACTGTTTTTT. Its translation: CASSLATNEKLFF. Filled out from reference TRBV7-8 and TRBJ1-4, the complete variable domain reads GAGVSQSPRYKVAKRGQDVALRCDPISGHVSLFWYQQALGQGPEFLTYFQNEAQLDKSGLPSDRFFAERPEGSVSTLKIQRTQQEDSAVYLCASSLATNEKLFFGSGTQLSVL.

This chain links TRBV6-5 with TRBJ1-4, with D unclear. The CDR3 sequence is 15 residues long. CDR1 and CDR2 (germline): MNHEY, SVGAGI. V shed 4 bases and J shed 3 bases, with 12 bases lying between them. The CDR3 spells CASSSPPGANEKLFF. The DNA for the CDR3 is TGTGCCAGCAGTTCCCCCCCCGGAGCTAATGAAAAACTGTTTTTT.

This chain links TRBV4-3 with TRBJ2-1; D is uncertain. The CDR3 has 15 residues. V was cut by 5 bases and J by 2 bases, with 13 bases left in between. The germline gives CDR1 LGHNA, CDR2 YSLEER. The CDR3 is CASSSTTITYNEQFF. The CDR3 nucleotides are TGCGCCAGCAGCTCGACGACAATTACCTACAATGAGCAGTTCTTC.

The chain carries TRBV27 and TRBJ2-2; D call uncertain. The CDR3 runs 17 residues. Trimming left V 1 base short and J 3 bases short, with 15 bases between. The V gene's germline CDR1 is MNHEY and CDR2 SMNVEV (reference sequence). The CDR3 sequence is CASSLFYSGRHTGELFF. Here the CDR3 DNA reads TGTGCCAGCAGTTTATTTTACTCGGGCAGACACACCGGGGAGCTGTTTTTT.

The CDR3 region has the DNA TGTGCCAGCAGCTTTAGACGCGGGGGTACCAATGAGCAGTTCTTC. Translation gives CASSFRRGGTNEQFF. The J gene is TRBJ2-1, the V gene TRBV5-6; 7 bases fit TRBD2. Unmatched junction bases numbered 8, after V lost 2 bases and J lost 6 bases. Looked up from germline, CDR1 is SGHDT and CDR2 is YYEEEE. This CDR3 region has 15 residues.

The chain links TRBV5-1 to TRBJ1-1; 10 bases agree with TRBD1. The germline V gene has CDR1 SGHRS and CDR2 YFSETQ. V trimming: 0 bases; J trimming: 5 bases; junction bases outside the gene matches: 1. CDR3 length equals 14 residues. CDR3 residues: CASSLGTGGTEAFF. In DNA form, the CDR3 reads TGCGCCAGCAGCTTGGGGACAGGGGGAACTGAAGCTTTCTTT.

Written as DNA, the CDR3 is TGTGCCAGCAGTCGGACAGGGCTTAGCAATCAGCCCCAGCATTTT. This encodes CASSRTGLSNQPQHF. The J gene is TRBJ1-5, the V gene TRBV2; 8 nucleotides agree with TRBD1. Germline CDR1 SNHLY, CDR2 FYNNEI. The CDR3 contains 15 residues. Losses at the gene ends were 5 bases for V and 0 bases for J; bases not matched to a gene: 3.

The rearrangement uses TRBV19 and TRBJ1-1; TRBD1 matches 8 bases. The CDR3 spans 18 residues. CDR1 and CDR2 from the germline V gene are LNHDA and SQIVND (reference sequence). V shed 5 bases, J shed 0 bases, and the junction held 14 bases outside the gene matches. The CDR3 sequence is CASSAPRTGRYLNTEAFF. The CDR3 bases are TGTGCCAGTAGTGCCCCCCGGACAGGGAGGTACCTGAACACTGAAGCTTTCTTT.

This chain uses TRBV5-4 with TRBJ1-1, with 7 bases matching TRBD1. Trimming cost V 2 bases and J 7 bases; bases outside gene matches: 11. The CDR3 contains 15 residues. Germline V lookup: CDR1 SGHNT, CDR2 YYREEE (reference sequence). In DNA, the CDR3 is TGTGCCAGCAGCTTCGGGTTTCGTGGGGACAGTGAAGCTTTCTTT. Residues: CASSFGFRGDSEAFF.

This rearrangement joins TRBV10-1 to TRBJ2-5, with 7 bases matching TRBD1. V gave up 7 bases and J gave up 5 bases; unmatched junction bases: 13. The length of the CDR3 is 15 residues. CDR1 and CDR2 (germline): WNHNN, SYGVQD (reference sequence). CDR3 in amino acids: CASNSDRARMETQYF. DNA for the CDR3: TGCGCCAGCAACAGCGACAGGGCCAGAATGGAGACCCAGTACTTC.

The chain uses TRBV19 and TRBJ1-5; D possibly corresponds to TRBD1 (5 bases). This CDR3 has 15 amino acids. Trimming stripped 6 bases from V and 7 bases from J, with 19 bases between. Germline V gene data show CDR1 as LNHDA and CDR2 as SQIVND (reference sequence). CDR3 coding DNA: TGTGCCAGTAGCCCCGAGAGGGGCTTGCCGCAGCCCCAGCATTTT. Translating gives CASSPERGLPQPQHF.

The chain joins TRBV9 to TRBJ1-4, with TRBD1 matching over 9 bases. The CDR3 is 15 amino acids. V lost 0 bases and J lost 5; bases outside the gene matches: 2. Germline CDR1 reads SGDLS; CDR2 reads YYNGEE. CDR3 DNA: TGTGCCAGCAGCGTAGGGGGACAGGGAAATGAAAAACTGTTTTTT. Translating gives CASSVGGQGNEKLFF.

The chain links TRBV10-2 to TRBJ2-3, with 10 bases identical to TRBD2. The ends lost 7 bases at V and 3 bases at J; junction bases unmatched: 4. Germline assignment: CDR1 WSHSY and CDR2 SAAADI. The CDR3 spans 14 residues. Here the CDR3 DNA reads TGCGCCAGCAAGGGACTAGCGTCGACAGATACGCAGTATTTT. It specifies CASKGLASTDTQYF.

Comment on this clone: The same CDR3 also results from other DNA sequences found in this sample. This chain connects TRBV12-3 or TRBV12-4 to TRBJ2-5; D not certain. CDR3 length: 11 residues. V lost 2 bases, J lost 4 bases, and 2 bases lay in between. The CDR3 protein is CASSLRETQYF. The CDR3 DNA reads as TGTGCCAGCAGTTTAAGAGAGACCCAGTACTTC.

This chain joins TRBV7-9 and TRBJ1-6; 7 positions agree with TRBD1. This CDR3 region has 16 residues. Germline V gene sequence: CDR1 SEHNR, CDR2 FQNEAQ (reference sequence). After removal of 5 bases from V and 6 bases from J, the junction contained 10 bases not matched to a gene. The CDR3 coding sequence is TGTGCCAGCAGCCCCGGCCGCGGGACAGTTAATTCACCCCTCCACTTT. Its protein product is CASSPGRGTVNSPLHF.

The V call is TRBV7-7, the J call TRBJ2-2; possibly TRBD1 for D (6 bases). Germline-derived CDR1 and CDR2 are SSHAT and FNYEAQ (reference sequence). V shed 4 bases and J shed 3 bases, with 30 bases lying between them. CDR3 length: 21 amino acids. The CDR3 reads CASSSEVLSLLNRVDTGELFF. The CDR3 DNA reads TGTGCCAGCAGCTCCGAAGTACTTTCCCTCCTTAACAGGGTAGACACCGGGGAGCTGTTTTTT.